The clone carrying this TCR beta chain has just one count. This record belongs to a study of blood T cell repertoires in COVID-19. Overall study: Some COVID-19 samples were acute and others convalescent; all came from the United States, Italy and Spain. The cDNA or gDNA used as material had been derived from T cells, B-cell-depleted T cells, or PBMCs.

This CDR3 is 11 amino acids long. Germline assignment: CDR1 SQVTM and CDR2 ANQGSEA. Trimming cost V 2 bases and J 14 bases; bases outside gene matches: 6. As handled by the study authors: Estimates of nucleated cell counts were drawn from the amplification of reference gene primers. Profiling relied on immunoSEQ multiplex PCR, and the TCRdb table lists in-frame clones only, not all of them. For V, J and clone size, that table is used; D and trimming come from the DNA. The table shows about 200,000 clones, with roughly nine tenths occurring only once. The TCR originated in a woman aged 70-85 years with acute or convalescent COVID-19. The sample consisted of peripheral blood. This sequence joins TRBV29-1 and TRBJ2-3, with 8 bases aligning to TRBD2. The CDR3 region is CSVETSGAGYF. CDR3 DNA: TGCAGCGTTGAAACTAGCGGAGCTGGGTATTTT.